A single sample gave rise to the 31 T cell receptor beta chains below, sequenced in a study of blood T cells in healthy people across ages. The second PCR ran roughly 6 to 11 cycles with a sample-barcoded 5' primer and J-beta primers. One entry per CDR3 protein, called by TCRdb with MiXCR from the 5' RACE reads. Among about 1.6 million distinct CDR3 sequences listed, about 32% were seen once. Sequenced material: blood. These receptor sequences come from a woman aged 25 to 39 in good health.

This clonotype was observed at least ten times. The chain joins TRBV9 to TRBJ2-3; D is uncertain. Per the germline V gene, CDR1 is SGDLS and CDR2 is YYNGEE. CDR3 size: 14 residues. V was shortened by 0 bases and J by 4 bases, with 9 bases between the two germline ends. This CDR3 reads CASSVANSADTQYF. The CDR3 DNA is TGTGCCAGCAGCGTAGCTAACAGTGCAGATACGCAGTATTTT.

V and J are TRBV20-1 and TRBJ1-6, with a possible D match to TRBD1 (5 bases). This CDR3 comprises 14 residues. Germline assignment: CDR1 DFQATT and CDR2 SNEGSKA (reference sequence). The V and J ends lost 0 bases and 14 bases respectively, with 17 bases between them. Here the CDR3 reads CSARDSRRLGALHF. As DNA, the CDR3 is TGCAGTGCTAGAGATAGCAGGCGATTGGGGGCCCTCCACTTT.

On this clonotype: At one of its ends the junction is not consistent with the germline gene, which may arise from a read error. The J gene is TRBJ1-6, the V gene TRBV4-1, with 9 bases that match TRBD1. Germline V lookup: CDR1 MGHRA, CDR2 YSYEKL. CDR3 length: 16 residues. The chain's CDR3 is CASSPRQGGYNSPPHF. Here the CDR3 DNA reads TGCGCCAGCAGCCCGCGACAGGGGGGCTATAATTCACCCCCCCACTTT.

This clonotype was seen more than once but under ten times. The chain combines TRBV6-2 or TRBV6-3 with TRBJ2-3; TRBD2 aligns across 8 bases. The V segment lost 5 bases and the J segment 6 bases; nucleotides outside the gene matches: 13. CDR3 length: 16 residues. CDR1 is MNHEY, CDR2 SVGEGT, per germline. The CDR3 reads CASSRAGAAREDTQYF. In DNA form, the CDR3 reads TGTGCCAGCAGTAGAGCGGGGGCCGCACGGGAGGATACGCAGTATTTT.

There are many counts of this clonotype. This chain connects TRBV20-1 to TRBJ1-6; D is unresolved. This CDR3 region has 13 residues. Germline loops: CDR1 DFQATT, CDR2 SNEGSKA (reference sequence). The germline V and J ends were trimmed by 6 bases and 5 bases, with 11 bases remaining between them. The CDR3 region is CSALVGDNSPLHF. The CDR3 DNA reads TGCAGTGCCCTGGTCGGGGATAATTCACCCCTCCACTTT.

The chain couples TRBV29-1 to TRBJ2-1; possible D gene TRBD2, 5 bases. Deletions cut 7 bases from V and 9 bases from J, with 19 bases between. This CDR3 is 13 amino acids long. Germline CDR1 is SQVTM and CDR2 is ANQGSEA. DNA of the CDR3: TGCAGCGGAAAGGACTGGTTGGTTCGTGAGCAGTTCTTC. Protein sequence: CSGKDWLVREQFF.

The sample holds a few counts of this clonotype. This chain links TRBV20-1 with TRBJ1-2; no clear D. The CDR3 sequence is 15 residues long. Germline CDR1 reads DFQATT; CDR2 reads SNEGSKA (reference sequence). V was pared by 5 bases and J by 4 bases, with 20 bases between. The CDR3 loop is CSADGTSRNGYGYTF. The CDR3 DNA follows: TGCAGTGCTGATGGTACTAGTAGGAATGGCTATGGCTACACCTTC.

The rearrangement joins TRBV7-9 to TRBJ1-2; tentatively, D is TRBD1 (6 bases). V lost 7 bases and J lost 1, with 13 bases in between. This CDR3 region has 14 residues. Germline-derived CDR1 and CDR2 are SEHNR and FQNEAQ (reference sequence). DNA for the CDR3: TGTGCCAGCACGGAACAGGGTTTTAACTATGGCTACACCTTC. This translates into CASTEQGFNYGYTF.

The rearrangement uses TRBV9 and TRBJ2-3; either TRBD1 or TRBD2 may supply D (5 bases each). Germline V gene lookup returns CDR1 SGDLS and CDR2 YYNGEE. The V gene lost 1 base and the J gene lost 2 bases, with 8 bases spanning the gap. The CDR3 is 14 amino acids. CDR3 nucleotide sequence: TGTGCCAGCAGCGTAACGGGGACCACAGATACGCAGTATTTT. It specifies CASSVTGTTDTQYF.

This CDR3 reads CASREDRGTEAFF. The CDR3 DNA reads as TGTGCCAGCAGGGAGGACAGGGGCACTGAAGCTTTCTTT. The rearrangement uses TRBV2 and TRBJ1-1, with 9 nucleotides matching TRBD1. Looked up from germline, CDR1 is SNHLY and CDR2 is FYNNEI. The J segment lost 4 bases and the V segment lost 6 bases, leaving 3 bases of the junction unmatched. There are 13 residues in the CDR3. Supplemented by reference TRBV2 and TRBJ1-1, the full variable domain reads EPEVTQTPSHQVTQMGQEVILRCVPISNHLYFYWYRQILGQKVEFLVSFYNNEISEKSEIFDDQFSVERPDGSNFTLKIRSTKLEDSAMYFCASREDRGTEAFFGQGTRLTVV.

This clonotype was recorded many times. This CDR3 reads CASSEAPGSVNYEQYF. The CDR3 DNA reads TGTGCCAGCAGTGAAGCCCCAGGTTCCGTCAACTACGAGCAGTACTTC. J is TRBJ2-7 and V is TRBV6-1; D remains ambiguous. V lost 0 bases to trimming and J lost 3 bases, with 15 bases between them. The CDR3 spans 16 residues. Germline V gene data show CDR1 as MNHNS and CDR2 as SASEGT.

CDR3: CASRGPGLANYGYTF. Written as DNA, the CDR3 is TGTGCCAGCAGGGGTCCGGGACTGGCTAACTATGGCTACACCTTC. The rearrangement uses TRBV2 and TRBJ1-2, with D perhaps TRBD1 (5 bases). V dropped 6 bases and J dropped 0 bases, with 14 bases sitting between them. The germline V gene has CDR1 SNHLY and CDR2 FYNNEI. The CDR3 spans 15 residues.

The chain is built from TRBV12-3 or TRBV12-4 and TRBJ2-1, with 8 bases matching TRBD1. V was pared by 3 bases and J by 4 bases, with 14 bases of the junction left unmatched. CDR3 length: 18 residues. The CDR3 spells CASSFEKGRGQGYNEQFF. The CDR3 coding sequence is TGTGCCAGCAGTTTCGAGAAAGGAAGAGGACAGGGTTACAATGAGCAGTTCTTC.

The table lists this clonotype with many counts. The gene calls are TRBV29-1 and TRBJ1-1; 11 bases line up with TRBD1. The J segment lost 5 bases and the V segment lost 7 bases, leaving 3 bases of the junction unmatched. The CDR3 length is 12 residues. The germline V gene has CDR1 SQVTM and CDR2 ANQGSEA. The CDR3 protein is CSGTGGKTEAFF. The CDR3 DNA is TGCAGCGGGACAGGGGGCAAGACTGAAGCTTTCTTT.

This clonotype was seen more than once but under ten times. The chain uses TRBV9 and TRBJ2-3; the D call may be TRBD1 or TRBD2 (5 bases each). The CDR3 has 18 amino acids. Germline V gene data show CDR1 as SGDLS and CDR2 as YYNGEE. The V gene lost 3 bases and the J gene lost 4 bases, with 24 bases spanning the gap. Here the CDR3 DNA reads TGTGCCAGCAGCGAATTACTTCTTCCGGGACCTAGTCCAGATACGCAGTATTTT. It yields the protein CASSELLLPGPSPDTQYF.

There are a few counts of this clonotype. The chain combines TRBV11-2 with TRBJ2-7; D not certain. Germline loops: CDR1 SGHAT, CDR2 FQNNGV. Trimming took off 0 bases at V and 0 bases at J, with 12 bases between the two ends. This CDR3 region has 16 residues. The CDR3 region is CASSLDGNGFSYEQYF. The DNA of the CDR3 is TGTGCCAGCAGCTTAGATGGGAATGGCTTCTCCTACGAGCAGTACTTC.

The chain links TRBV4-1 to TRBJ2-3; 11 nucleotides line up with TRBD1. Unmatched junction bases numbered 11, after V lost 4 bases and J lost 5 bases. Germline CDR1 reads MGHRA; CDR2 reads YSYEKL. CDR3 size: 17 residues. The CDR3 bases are TGCGCCAGCAGCCCACAAGACGGGGGACAGGGGGAAGATACGCAGTATTTT. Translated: CASSPQDGGQGEDTQYF.

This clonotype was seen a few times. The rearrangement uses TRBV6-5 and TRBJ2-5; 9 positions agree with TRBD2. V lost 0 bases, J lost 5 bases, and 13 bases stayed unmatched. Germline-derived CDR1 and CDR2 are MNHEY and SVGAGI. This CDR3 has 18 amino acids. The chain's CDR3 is CASSYSTRRGGRGETQYF. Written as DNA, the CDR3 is TGTGCCAGCAGTTACTCGACGAGGCGGGGGGGCCGAGGGGAGACCCAGTACTTC.

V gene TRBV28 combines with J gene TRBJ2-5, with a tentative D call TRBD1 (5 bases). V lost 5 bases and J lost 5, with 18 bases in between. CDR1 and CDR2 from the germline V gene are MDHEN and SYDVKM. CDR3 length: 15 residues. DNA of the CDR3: TGTGCCAGCAGTGCCGTCCTAGGGGTGAGGGAGACCCAGTACTTC. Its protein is CASSAVLGVRETQYF.

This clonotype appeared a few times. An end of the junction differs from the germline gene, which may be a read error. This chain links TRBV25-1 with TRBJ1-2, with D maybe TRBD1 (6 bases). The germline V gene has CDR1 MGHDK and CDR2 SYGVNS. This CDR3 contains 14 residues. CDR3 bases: TGTGCCAGCAGTGAATATACAGGGAACTCTGGCTACACCTTC. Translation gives CASSEYTGNSGYTF.

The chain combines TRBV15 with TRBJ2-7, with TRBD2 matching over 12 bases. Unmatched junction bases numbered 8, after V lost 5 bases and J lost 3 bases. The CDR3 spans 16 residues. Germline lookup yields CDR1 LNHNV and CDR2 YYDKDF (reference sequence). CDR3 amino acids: CATSESLLAGGYEQYF. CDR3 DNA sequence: TGTGCCACCAGCGAGAGTTTACTAGCGGGAGGCTACGAGCAGTACTTC.

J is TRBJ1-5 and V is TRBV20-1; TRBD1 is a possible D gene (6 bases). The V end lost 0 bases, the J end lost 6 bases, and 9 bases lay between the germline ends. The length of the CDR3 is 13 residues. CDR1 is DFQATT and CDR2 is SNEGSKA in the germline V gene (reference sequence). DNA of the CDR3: TGCAGTGCTAGAGAACCAGGGGCTCAGCCCCAGCATTTT. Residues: CSAREPGAQPQHF.

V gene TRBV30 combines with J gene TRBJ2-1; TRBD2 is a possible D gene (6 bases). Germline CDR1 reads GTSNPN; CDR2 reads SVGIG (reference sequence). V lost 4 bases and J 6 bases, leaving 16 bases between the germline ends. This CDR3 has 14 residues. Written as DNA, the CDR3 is TGTGCCTGGAAATTTCAGGGAGGAGGCAATGAGCAGTTCTTC. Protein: CAWKFQGGGNEQFF.

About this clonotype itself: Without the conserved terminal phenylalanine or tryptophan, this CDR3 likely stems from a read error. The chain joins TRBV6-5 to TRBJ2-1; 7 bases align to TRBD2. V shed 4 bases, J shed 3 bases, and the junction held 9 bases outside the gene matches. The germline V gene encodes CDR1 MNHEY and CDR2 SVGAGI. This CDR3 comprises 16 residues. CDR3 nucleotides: TGTGCCAGCAGTTCCTTGAAGCGGGGAGTCTACAATGAGCAGTTCTCC. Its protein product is CASSSLKRGVYNEQFS.

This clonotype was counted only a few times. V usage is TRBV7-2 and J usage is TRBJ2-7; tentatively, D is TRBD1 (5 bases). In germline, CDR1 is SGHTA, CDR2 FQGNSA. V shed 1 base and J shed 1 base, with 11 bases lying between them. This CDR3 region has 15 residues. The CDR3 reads CASSLDNRRSYEQYF. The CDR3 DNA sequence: TGTGCCAGCAGCTTAGATAACAGGCGATCCTACGAGCAGTACTTC.

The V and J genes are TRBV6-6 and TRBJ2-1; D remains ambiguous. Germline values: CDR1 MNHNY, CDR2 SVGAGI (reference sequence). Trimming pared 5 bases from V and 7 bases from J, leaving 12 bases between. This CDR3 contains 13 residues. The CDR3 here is CASSTWTQNEQFF. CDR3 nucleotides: TGTGCCAGCAGTACCTGGACGCAGAATGAGCAGTTCTTC.

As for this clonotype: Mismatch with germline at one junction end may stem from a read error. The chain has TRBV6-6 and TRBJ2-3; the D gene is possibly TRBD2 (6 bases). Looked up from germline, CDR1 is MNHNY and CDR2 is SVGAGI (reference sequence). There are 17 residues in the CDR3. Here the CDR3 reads CAGSREARGNLIDTQYF. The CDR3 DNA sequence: TGTGCCGGCAGCCGCGAGGCCCGGGGGAACTTAATAGATACGCAGTATTTT.

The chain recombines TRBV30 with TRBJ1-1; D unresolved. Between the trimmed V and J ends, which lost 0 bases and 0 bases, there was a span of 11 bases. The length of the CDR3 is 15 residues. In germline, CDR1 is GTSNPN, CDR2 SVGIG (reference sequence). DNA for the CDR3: TGTGCCTGGAGTGTAAGGGCGCCACTGAACACTGAAGCTTTCTTT. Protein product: CAWSVRAPLNTEAFF.

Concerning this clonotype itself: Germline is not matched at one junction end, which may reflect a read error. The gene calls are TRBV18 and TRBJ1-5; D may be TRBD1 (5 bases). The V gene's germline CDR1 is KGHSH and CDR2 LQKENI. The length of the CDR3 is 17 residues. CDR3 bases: TGTGCCAGCTCACCAATCATCCAGGGTAGGGGCAATCGGCCCCAGCATTTT. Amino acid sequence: CASSPIIQGRGNRPQHF.

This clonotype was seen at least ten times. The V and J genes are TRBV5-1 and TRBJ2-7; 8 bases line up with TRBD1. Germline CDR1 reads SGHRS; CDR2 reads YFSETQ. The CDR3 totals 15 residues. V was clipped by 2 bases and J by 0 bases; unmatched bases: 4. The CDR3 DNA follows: TGCGCCAGCAGCTTATCCGGGACAGGCTCCTACGAGCAGTACTTC. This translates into CASSLSGTGSYEQYF.

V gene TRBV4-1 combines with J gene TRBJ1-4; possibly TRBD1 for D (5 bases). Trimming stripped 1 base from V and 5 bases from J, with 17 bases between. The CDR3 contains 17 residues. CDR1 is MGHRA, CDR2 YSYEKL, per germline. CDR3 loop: CASSQGSLRQKNEKLFF. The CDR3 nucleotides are TGCGCCAGCAGCCAAGGATCCCTAAGACAGAAGAATGAAAAACTGTTTTTT.